Below, 20 T cell receptor beta chains from the same sample are listed, as sequenced in a study of shared clonotypes between healthy human individuals. Generated by immunoSEQ multiplex PCR, the TCRdb table keeps only in-frame clones and is missing some. The repertoire holds around 200,000 clones, with 65% to 70% as singletons. Material for sequencing was memory CD4+ T cells sorted from blood. The subset: CD45RA-negative fraction. The receptors shown here come from a man aged 25-45 years in good health.

Many counts were recorded for this clone. V is TRBV5-4 and J is TRBJ1-2; 9 bases agree with TRBD1. The germline gives CDR1 SGHNT, CDR2 YYREEE (reference sequence). After removal of 5 bases from V and 0 bases from J, the junction contained 8 bases not matched to a gene. The length of the CDR3 is 16 residues. The CDR3 protein is CASSIGQGRANYGYTF. Here the CDR3 DNA reads TGTGCCAGCAGTATAGGACAGGGGAGAGCTAACTATGGCTACACCTTC.

The chain links TRBV7-2 to TRBJ1-1; D gene ambiguous. With 1 base removed from V and 5 bases from J, the gap between germline ends came to 11 bases. The CDR3 covers 14 residues. Germline loops: CDR1 SGHTA, CDR2 FQGNSA. CDR3: CASSLERTGTEAFF. DNA of the CDR3: TGTGCCAGCAGCTTAGAAAGGACCGGAACTGAAGCTTTCTTT.

The chain is built from TRBV4-3 and TRBJ2-7, with 8 bases that match TRBD2. The V segment lost 4 bases and the J segment 3 bases; nucleotides outside the gene matches: 8. The CDR3 runs to 15 residues. The V gene's germline CDR1 is LGHNA and CDR2 YSLEER. CDR3 DNA: TGCGCCAGCAGCCTCCATAGCGGGGCCCTCTACGAGCAGTACTTC. It yields the protein CASSLHSGALYEQYF.

The chain is built from TRBV7-2 and TRBJ1-1; possibly TRBD1 for D (6 bases). From germline, CDR1 is SGHTA and CDR2 FQGNSA. The V end was cut by 5 bases, the J end by 3 bases, with 7 bases between. The CDR3 is 12 amino acids. CDR3 in amino acids: CASSQGYTEAFF. In nucleotides, the CDR3 is TGTGCCAGCAGCCAGGGGTACACTGAAGCTTTCTTT. Full variable domain (rest looked up from reference TRBV7-2 and TRBJ1-1): GAGVSQSPSNKVTEKGKDVELRCDPISGHTALYWYRQSLGQGLEFLIYFQGNSAPDKSGLPSDRFSAERTGGSVSTLTIQRTQQEDSAVYLCASSQGYTEAFFGQGTRLTVV.

This rearrangement joins TRBV6-1 to TRBJ1-1; D is unclear. The length of the CDR3 is 13 residues. The V end lost 3 bases, the J end lost 1 base, and 6 bases lay between the germline ends. Germline V gene sequence: CDR1 MNHNS, CDR2 SASEGT. The CDR3 coding sequence is TGTGCCAGCAGTGACCAACCGAACACTGAAGCTTTCTTT. Protein sequence: CASSDQPNTEAFF.

J is TRBJ2-1 and V is TRBV6-5; D is unresolved. V shed 8 bases and J shed 5 bases, with 13 bases lying between them. The CDR3 sequence is 13 residues long. Germline V gene lookup returns CDR1 MNHEY and CDR2 SVGAGI. The CDR3: CASGVGRHNEQFF. CDR3 coding DNA: TGTGCCAGCGGGGTGGGAAGGCACAATGAGCAGTTCTTC.

CDR3 nucleotides: TGTGCCAGCAGCTTGGCCGGACAGGGGGTAGGTCAGCCCCAGCATTTT. It codes for CASSLAGQGVGQPQHF. This chain uses TRBV5-6 with TRBJ1-5; 10 bases are a match to TRBD1. The V gene's germline CDR1 is SGHDT and CDR2 YYEEEE. The trim removed 0 bases at V and 6 bases at J, leaving 6 bases unmatched. The CDR3 runs to 16 residues.

Here the CDR3 reads CAIKSLAGVEQYF. CDR3 sequence (DNA): TGTGCCATCAAAAGCCTAGCGGGAGTCGAGCAGTACTTC. V is TRBV10-3 and J is TRBJ2-7; TRBD2 matches 10 bases. There are 13 residues in the CDR3. The germline gives CDR1 ENHRY, CDR2 SYGVKD. Trimming cost V 7 bases and J 6 bases; bases outside gene matches: 6.

This clone appeared once. This CDR3 reads CATSRESGLNQPQHF. The CDR3 DNA reads TGTGCCACCAGCAGAGAATCCGGGCTGAATCAGCCCCAGCATTTT. The chain links TRBV15 to TRBJ1-5; no firm D call. The CDR3 has 15 residues. The germline gives CDR1 LNHNV, CDR2 YYDKDF (reference sequence). The germline V and J ends were trimmed by 0 bases and 4 bases, with 10 bases remaining between them.

Only a few counts were recorded for this clone. The chain employs TRBV6-6 and TRBJ2-1; 10 bases are a match to TRBD2. The V segment lost 8 bases and the J segment 7 bases; nucleotides outside the gene matches: 5. This CDR3 contains 13 residues. Germline lookup yields CDR1 MNHNY and CDR2 SVGAGI (reference sequence). The CDR3 protein is CASSAGGQNEQFF. The CDR3 DNA reads TGTGCCAGCTCAGCGGGAGGGCAGAATGAGCAGTTCTTC.

About this clone itself: The junction shows a germline mismatch at one end, possibly a read error. This chain connects TRBV6-5 to TRBJ2-3; the D is unclear. The length of the CDR3 is 12 residues. Germline V lookup: CDR1 MNHEY, CDR2 SVGAGI. DNA for the CDR3: TGTGCCAGCAGGGGCCCTGGTGATAGGCAGTATTTT. Translating gives CASRGPGDRQYF.

This chain links TRBV28 with TRBJ1-2; TRBD1 matches at 7 bases. The CDR3 consists of 15 residues. The germline V gene has CDR1 MDHEN and CDR2 SYDVKM. V lost 6 bases and J lost 1; bases outside the gene matches: 8. DNA of the CDR3: TGTGCCAGCAGCTACGGGACAGAATATAACTATGGCTACACCTTC. Translated: CASSYGTEYNYGYTF.

This chain connects TRBV7-9 to TRBJ2-1; 11 positions agree with TRBD2. Per the germline V gene, CDR1 is SEHNR and CDR2 is FQNEAQ (reference sequence). The CDR3 has 18 residues. The junction had 14 bases not matched to a gene; V was cut back by 5 bases and J by 5 bases. The DNA for the CDR3 is TGTGCCAGCAGCCTCCCGTACAGACTAGCGGGATTAAACAATGAGCAGTTCTTC. Protein: CASSLPYRLAGLNNEQFF. The whole variable domain, filled in from reference TRBV7-9 and TRBJ2-1, reads DTGVSQNPRHKITKRGQNVTFRCDPISEHNRLYWYRQTLGQGPEFLTYFQNEAQLEKSRLLSDRFSAERPKGSFSTLEIQRTEQGDSAMYLCASSLPYRLAGLNNEQFFGPGTRLTVL.

The chain links TRBV5-6 to TRBJ2-3; the D gene is possibly TRBD2 (5 bases). V was cut by 10 bases and J by 4 bases, with 16 bases left in between. The CDR3 length is 13 residues. The germline V gene has CDR1 SGHDT and CDR2 YYEEEE. The CDR3 loop reads CAPKSGKPDTQYF. The CDR3 DNA sequence: TGTGCCCCTAAGTCGGGGAAGCCAGATACGCAGTATTTT.

The V and J genes are TRBV19 and TRBJ1-1; 9 bases fit TRBD1. V trimming: 1 base; J trimming: 4 bases; junction bases outside the gene matches: 4. The length of the CDR3 is 15 residues. Germline CDR1 is LNHDA and CDR2 is SQIVND (reference sequence). Here the CDR3 DNA reads TGTGCCAGTAGTATAGCCAAGGACAGGGGCACTGAAGCTTTCTTT. This translates into CASSIAKDRGTEAFF.

V usage is TRBV5-4 and J usage is TRBJ1-2, with D possibly TRBD1 on 5 matching bases. The V gene lost 0 bases and the J gene lost 2 bases, with 11 bases spanning the gap. Germline V lookup: CDR1 SGHNT, CDR2 YYREEE (reference sequence). This CDR3 has 15 residues. CDR3 protein: CASSLEGLGNYGYTF. DNA for the CDR3: TGTGCCAGCAGCTTGGAGGGACTCGGAAACTATGGCTACACCTTC.

The chain has TRBV9 and TRBJ2-1; no clear D gene. CDR3 length: 17 residues. Germline assignment: CDR1 SGDLS and CDR2 YYNGEE. Trimming stripped 0 bases from V and 8 bases from J, with 21 bases between. Here the CDR3 reads CASSVDPRNTRGDEQFF. Written as DNA, the CDR3 is TGTGCCAGCAGCGTAGACCCCCGGAACACCAGAGGCGATGAGCAGTTCTTC.

The chain couples TRBV7-2 to TRBJ2-1; perhaps D is TRBD1 or TRBD2 (5 bases each). The germline V gene has CDR1 SGHTA and CDR2 FQGNSA. V was cut by 7 bases and J by 0 bases, with 10 bases left in between. CDR3 length: 14 residues. The chain's CDR3 is CASNQGRSYNEQFF. CDR3 DNA sequence: TGTGCCAGCAATCAGGGACGCTCCTACAATGAGCAGTTCTTC. The whole variable domain, remainder taken from reference TRBV7-2 and TRBJ2-1, is GAGVSQSPSNKVTEKGKDVELRCDPISGHTALYWYRQSLGQGLEFLIYFQGNSAPDKSGLPSDRFSAERTGGSVSTLTIQRTQQEDSAVYLCASNQGRSYNEQFFGPGTRLTVL.

Remarks on this clone: A clone one base away is much larger, so this may be a read error. The rearrangement joins TRBV5-1 to TRBJ2-6; a weak D match, TRBD1 (8 bases). Germline lookup yields CDR1 SGHRS and CDR2 YFSETQ. CDR3 length equals 18 residues. The chain's CDR3 is CARSFGGTGLRGANVLTF. The DNA of the CDR3 is TGCGCCCGCAGCTTCGGGGGGACAGGTCTAAGAGGGGCCAACGTCCTGACTTTC.

The chain recombines TRBV29-1 with TRBJ2-3, with D perhaps assigned TRBD1 or TRBD2 (5 bases each). Trimming removed 1 base at V and 4 bases at J, with 15 bases between. The CDR3 sequence is 15 residues long. CDR1 is SQVTM and CDR2 is ANQGSEA in the germline V gene. The CDR3 DNA reads TGCAGCGTTGAAGTTAACCCGAGGGGCGCAGATACGCAGTATTTT. Its translation: CSVEVNPRGADTQYF.